The 23 T cell receptor beta chains in this list originate from one sample, sequenced in a study of T cells after yellow fever vaccination. TCRdb used MiXCR to reprocess the 5' RACE reads, holding one entry per CDR3 protein. There are 300,000 to 350,000 distinct CDR3 sequences in the sample; 3% to 4.5% occur only once, and more than 20% lies in the top ten. Specimen: PBMCs, collected 5 days after the yellow fever booster vaccination. All receptors come from a man between 18 and 29 years old who received the YFV17D yellow fever vaccine.

This clonotype has a count of ten or more. The gene calls are TRBV12-3 or TRBV12-4 and TRBJ1-5; 7 nucleotides match TRBD1. V shed 6 bases, J shed 6 bases, and the junction held 8 bases outside the gene matches. The CDR3 length is 14 residues. As DNA, the CDR3 is TGTGCCAGCAGCACAGGGGCTTACAGTCAGCCCCAGCATTTT. Protein product: CASSTGAYSQPQHF.

This clonotype was seen repeatedly, ten times or more. The rearrangement uses TRBV20-1 and TRBJ1-2; D is unresolved. CDR1 is DFQATT and CDR2 is SNEGSKA in the germline V gene (reference sequence). The CDR3 length is 14 residues. Trimming removed 5 bases at V and 8 bases at J, with 21 bases between. The CDR3 bases are TGCAGTGCTCGCGAGACTGGGAGTCTAGAGGGCTACACCTTC. It yields the protein CSARETGSLEGYTF.

This clonotype was counted between two and nine times. DNA for the CDR3: TGTGCCAGCAGCTTAGGGGAGGGCGGTAGCACAGATACGCAGTATTTT. The encoded protein is CASSLGEGGSTDTQYF. This chain links TRBV11-2 with TRBJ2-3; 7 bases are a match to TRBD2. In germline, CDR1 is SGHAT, CDR2 FQNNGV. The CDR3 is 16 amino acids. The ends lost 1 base at V and 0 bases at J; junction bases unmatched: 4.

The rearrangement links TRBV25-1 to TRBJ2-5; 9 nucleotides line up with TRBD1. V trimming: 5 bases; J trimming: 10 bases; junction bases outside the gene matches: 8. Germline-derived CDR1 and CDR2 are MGHDK and SYGVNS. The CDR3 is made up of 13 amino acids. CDR3 DNA: TGTGCCAGCAGTCGGGGGACAGGGAACGACCAGTACTTC. It is translated as CASSRGTGNDQYF.

This sequence joins TRBV6-5 and TRBJ2-2; D call uncertain. V was shortened by 0 bases and J by 9 bases, with 8 bases between the two germline ends. Germline V gene lookup returns CDR1 MNHEY and CDR2 SVGAGI. The CDR3 is 13 amino acids. The CDR3 protein is CASSYSEGRELFF. The CDR3, as DNA: TGTGCCAGCAGTTACTCAGAAGGGCGGGAGCTGTTTTTT.

In its sample, this clonotype was seen many times. The chain links TRBV20-1 to TRBJ1-1, with TRBD1 matching 8 bases. Unmatched junction bases numbered 5, after V lost 6 bases and J lost 2 bases. The CDR3 totals 13 residues. Per the germline V gene, CDR1 is DFQATT and CDR2 is SNEGSKA (reference sequence). Here the CDR3 reads CSAEDRGNTEAFF. CDR3 DNA sequence: TGCAGTGCGGAAGACAGGGGAAACACTGAAGCTTTCTTT.

Only a few counts were recorded for this clonotype. The rearrangement uses TRBV6-6 and TRBJ2-4; 11 positions match TRBD1. V was pared by 10 bases and J by 2 bases, with 7 bases of the junction left unmatched. This CDR3 is built from 15 residues. Germline CDR1 is MNHNY and CDR2 is SVGAGI (reference sequence). The CDR3 region has the DNA TGTGCCACCTGGGGGACAGGGGGGTCCAAAAACATTCAGTACTTC. It codes for CATWGTGGSKNIQYF.

This clonotype showed up just a few times. The chain employs TRBV19 and TRBJ2-1, with 11 bases that match TRBD2. Germline V gene sequence: CDR1 LNHDA, CDR2 SQIVND (reference sequence). J gave up 12 bases and V 5 bases, and 15 bases lay outside the gene matches. The CDR3 loop spans 16 amino acids. The CDR3 is CASSLTGGSGGARQFF. In nucleotides, the CDR3 is TGTGCCAGTAGTCTCACCGGTGGTAGCGGGGGGGCAAGGCAGTTCTTC.

This chain connects TRBV4-2 to TRBJ2-3; 7 positions agree with TRBD1. Germline V gene data show CDR1 as LGHNA and CDR2 as YNFKEQ. The CDR3 covers 16 residues. Trimming removed 5 bases from V and 6 bases from J; junction bases left unmatched: 14. CDR3 in DNA: TGTGCCAGCAGCAGGCGAGGGGACAGATCGATGGATACGCAGTATTTT. This codes for CASSRRGDRSMDTQYF.

In the case of this clonotype: Mismatch with germline at one junction end may stem from a read error. This rearrangement joins TRBV5-4 to TRBJ2-3; 7 bases map to TRBD2. In germline, CDR1 is SGHNT, CDR2 YYREEE (reference sequence). The CDR3 sequence is 17 residues long. In nucleotides, the CDR3 is TGTGCCAGCAGCTGGGGGGGTGGCGCGTCTAGCACAGATAAGCAGTATTTT. As protein: CASSWGGGASSTDKQYF. The whole variable domain, remainder taken from reference TRBV5-4 and TRBJ2-3, is ETGVTQSPTHLIKTRGQQVTLRCSSQSGHNTVSWYQQALGQGPQFIFQYYREEENGRGNFPPRFSGLQFPNYSSELNVNALELDDSALYLCASSWGGGASSTDKQYFGPGTRLTVL.

V usage is TRBV7-8 and J usage is TRBJ1-6; no firm D call. V shed 1 base and J shed 4 bases, with 8 bases lying between them. Germline V gives CDR1 SGHVS, CDR2 FQNEAQ. The length of the CDR3 is 15 residues. For the CDR3, the DNA is TGTGCCAGCAGCTTAGTAGTTCATTATAATTCACCCCTCCACTTT. It specifies CASSLVVHYNSPLHF.

The chain carries TRBV5-4 and TRBJ2-7, with TRBD2 matching 9 bases. Unmatched junction bases numbered 2, after V lost 3 bases and J lost 4 bases. The germline V gene has CDR1 SGHNT and CDR2 YYREEE (reference sequence). The CDR3 has 13 residues. The CDR3 here is CASSSTSGYEQYV. The CDR3 DNA follows: TGTGCCAGCAGCTCGACTAGCGGTTACGAGCAGTACGTC.

The chain uses TRBV20-1 and TRBJ1-2; D might be TRBD1 (5 bases). CDR1 DFQATT and CDR2 SNEGSKA come from the germline V gene (reference sequence). The V end was cut by 6 bases, the J end by 7 bases, with 18 bases between. The CDR3 contains 13 residues. CDR3: CSASRPGRAGYTF. In nucleotides, the CDR3 is TGCAGTGCGAGCCGCCCAGGGAGAGCTGGCTACACCTTC.

This clonotype was counted at least ten times. The chain links TRBV19 to TRBJ1-5; 10 nucleotides align to TRBD1. The CDR3 is 15 amino acids. The ends lost 5 bases at V and 2 bases at J; junction bases unmatched: 3. Germline-derived CDR1 and CDR2 are LNHDA and SQIVND (reference sequence). The CDR3 region has the DNA TGTGCCAGTAGTCGGACAGGGGGAGGCAATCAGCCCCAGCATTTT. Translated, it gives CASSRTGGGNQPQHF.

This clonotype was counted at least ten times. The gene calls are TRBV2 and TRBJ2-3, with D unresolved. V dropped 10 bases and J dropped 2 bases, with 16 bases sitting between them. Germline assignment: CDR1 SNHLY and CDR2 FYNNEI. The CDR3 has 14 amino acids. The CDR3 coding sequence is TGTGCCACACATAAGTCGACGTCCACAGATACGCAGTATTTT. Translating gives CATHKSTSTDTQYF.

The table lists this clonotype with many counts. The chain has TRBV25-1 and TRBJ2-7; D remains unclear. V was clipped by 1 base and J by 5 bases, with 15 bases between them. The germline CDR1 and CDR2 sequences are MGHDK and SYGVNS. The CDR3 extends over 15 amino acids. CDR3 in DNA: TGTGCCAGCAGTGAATCCCCCGGTCTTGTTCACGAGCAGTACTTC. It yields the protein CASSESPGLVHEQYF.

This clonotype was counted only a few times. The V call is TRBV7-9, the J call TRBJ2-5; 7 nucleotides agree with TRBD2. The germline CDR1 and CDR2 sequences are SEHNR and FQNEAQ (reference sequence). CDR3 length: 15 amino acids. Trimming removed 5 bases from V and 4 bases from J; junction bases left unmatched: 10. The CDR3 DNA follows: TGTGCCAGCAGCCATCCCATCGGGGAGGGAGAGACCCAGTACTTC. Amino acid sequence: CASSHPIGEGETQYF. Filled out from reference TRBV7-9 and TRBJ2-5, the complete variable domain reads DTGVSQNPRHKITKRGQNVTFRCDPISEHNRLYWYRQTLGQGPEFLTYFQNEAQLEKSRLLSDRFSAERPKGSFSTLEIQRTEQGDSAMYLCASSHPIGEGETQYFGPGTRLLVL.

This clonotype was recorded a few times. The genes are TRBV27 and TRBJ2-7; D uncertain. V was cut by 2 bases and J by 1 base, with 12 bases left in between. The germline V gene has CDR1 MNHEY and CDR2 SMNVEV (reference sequence). The CDR3 loop spans 15 amino acids. The CDR3 is CASSLAAVGSYEQYF. The CDR3 DNA reads as TGTGCCAGCAGTTTAGCGGCAGTAGGGTCCTACGAGCAGTACTTC.

In this sample, this clonotype turned up many times. V gene TRBV4-3 combines with J gene TRBJ2-7, with no clear D. Germline lookup yields CDR1 LGHNA and CDR2 YSLEER. V shed 1 base and J shed 5 bases, with 12 bases lying between them. CDR3 size: 14 residues. CDR3 amino acids: CASSQGGRLNEQYF. Written as DNA, the CDR3 is TGCGCCAGCAGCCAAGGAGGACGGTTGAACGAGCAGTACTTC.

This clonotype was detected only a few times. This chain joins TRBV7-9 and TRBJ2-3, with 8 positions matching TRBD2. V shed 5 bases, J shed 6 bases, and the junction held 10 bases outside the gene matches. The CDR3 extends over 15 amino acids. The V gene's germline CDR1 is SEHNR and CDR2 FQNEAQ (reference sequence). DNA for the CDR3: TGTGCCAGCAGCCCGGGGACTAGTCTTCAGGATACGCAGTATTTT. This codes for CASSPGTSLQDTQYF.

This clonotype was observed at least ten times. The chain joins TRBV4-3 to TRBJ1-1; D remains unclear. Germline CDR1 LGHNA, CDR2 YSLEER. This CDR3 is 14 amino acids long. Trimming shortened V by 3 bases and J by 5 bases, and 13 bases separated the two germline ends. As DNA, the CDR3 is TGCGCCAGCAGCCAGCCAGGATTGGGAACTGAAGCTTTCTTT. It specifies CASSQPGLGTEAFF.

V is TRBV6-6 and J is TRBJ2-7; 7 bases map to TRBD2. CDR1 and CDR2 (germline): MNHNY, SVGAGI (reference sequence). V lost 6 bases and J lost 2; bases outside the gene matches: 4. This CDR3 comprises 13 residues. CDR3 sequence: CASRRGTTYEQYV. The DNA for the CDR3 is TGTGCCAGCAGGCGGGGGACCACCTACGAGCAGTACGTC.

The V gene is TRBV7-2, the J gene TRBJ2-7; tentative D call: TRBD2 (6 bases). The germline V and J ends were trimmed by 6 bases and 3 bases, with 12 bases remaining between them. The CDR3 extends over 13 amino acids. CDR1 and CDR2 from the germline V gene are SGHTA and FQGNSA. CDR3 sequence: CASSSTGVYEQYF. The CDR3 DNA follows: TGTGCCAGCAGTTCTACGGGGGTCTACGAGCAGTACTTC.